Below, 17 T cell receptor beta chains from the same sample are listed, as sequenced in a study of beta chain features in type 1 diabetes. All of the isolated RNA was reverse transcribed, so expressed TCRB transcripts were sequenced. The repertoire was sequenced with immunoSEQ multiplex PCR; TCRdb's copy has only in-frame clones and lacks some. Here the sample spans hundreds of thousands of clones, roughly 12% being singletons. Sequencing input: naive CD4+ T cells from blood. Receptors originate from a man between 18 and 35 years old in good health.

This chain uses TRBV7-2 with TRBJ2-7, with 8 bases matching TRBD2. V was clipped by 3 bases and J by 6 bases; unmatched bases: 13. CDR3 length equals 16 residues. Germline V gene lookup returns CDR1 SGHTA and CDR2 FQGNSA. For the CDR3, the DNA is TGTGCCAGCAGCTTGCCAGGGTCGTTAGCGGGAATCGAGCAGTACTTC. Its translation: CASSLPGSLAGIEQYF.

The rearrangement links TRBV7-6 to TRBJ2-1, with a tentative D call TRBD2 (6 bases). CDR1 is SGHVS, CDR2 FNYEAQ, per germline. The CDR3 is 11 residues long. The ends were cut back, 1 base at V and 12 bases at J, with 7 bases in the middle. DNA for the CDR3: TGTGCCAGCAGCTTAGGGGGACTGCAGTTCTTC. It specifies CASSLGGLQFF.

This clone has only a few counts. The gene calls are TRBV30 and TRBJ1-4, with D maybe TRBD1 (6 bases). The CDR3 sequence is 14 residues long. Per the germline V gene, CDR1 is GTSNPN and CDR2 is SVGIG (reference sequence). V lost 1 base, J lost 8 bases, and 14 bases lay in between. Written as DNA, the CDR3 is TGTGCCTGGAGTGAACAGGGTAGCTGGGAAAAACTGTTTTTT. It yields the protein CAWSEQGSWEKLFF.

The CDR3 spells CASSPGQGITDTQYF. CDR3 nucleotides: TGTGCCAGCTCACCCGGGCAGGGCATCACAGATACGCAGTATTTT. The chain couples TRBV18 to TRBJ2-3, with D perhaps matching TRBD1 (5 bases). This CDR3 is built from 15 residues. V dropped 3 bases and J dropped 2 bases, with 12 bases sitting between them. Germline V gene data show CDR1 as KGHSH and CDR2 as LQKENI.

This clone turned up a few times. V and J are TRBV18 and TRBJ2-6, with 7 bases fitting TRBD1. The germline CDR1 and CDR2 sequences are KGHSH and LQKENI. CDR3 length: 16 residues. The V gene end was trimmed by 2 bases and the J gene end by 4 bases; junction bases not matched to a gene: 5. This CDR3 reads CASSPLKGAGANVLTF. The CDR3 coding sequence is TGTGCCAGCTCACCATTGAAGGGGGCAGGGGCCAACGTCCTGACTTTC.

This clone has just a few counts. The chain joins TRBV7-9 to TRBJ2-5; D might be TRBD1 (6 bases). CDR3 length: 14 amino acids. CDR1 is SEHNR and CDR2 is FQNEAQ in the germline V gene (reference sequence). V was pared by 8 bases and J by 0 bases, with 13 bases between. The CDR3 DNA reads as TGTGCCAGCGAGCAGGGGCTAAACCAAGAGACCCAGTACTTC. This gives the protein CASEQGLNQETQYF.

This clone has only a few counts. In nucleotides, the CDR3 is TGTGCCAGCAGCTTAGGCACGGGACATCTACTCAATGAGCAGTTCTTC. Amino acid sequence: CASSLGTGHLLNEQFF. The chain combines TRBV7-9 with TRBJ2-1; D may be TRBD1 (6 bases). The CDR3 sequence is 16 residues long. Per the germline V gene, CDR1 is SEHNR and CDR2 is FQNEAQ (reference sequence). The V end was cut by 1 base, the J end by 6 bases, with 16 bases between.

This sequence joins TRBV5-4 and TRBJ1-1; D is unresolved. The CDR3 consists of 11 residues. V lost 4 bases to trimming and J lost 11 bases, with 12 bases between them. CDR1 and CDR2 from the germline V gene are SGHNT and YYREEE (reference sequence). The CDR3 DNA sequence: TGTGCCAGCAGCCGTGGGAGTGTGGCTTTCTTT. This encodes CASSRGSVAFF.

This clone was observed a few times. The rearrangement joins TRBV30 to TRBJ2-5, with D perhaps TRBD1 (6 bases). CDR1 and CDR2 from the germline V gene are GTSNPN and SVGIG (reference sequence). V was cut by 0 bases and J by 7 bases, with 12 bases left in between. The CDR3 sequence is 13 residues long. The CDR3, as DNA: TGTGCCTGGAGTGTACTAGGACAGAGGACCCAGTACTTC. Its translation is CAWSVLGQRTQYF.

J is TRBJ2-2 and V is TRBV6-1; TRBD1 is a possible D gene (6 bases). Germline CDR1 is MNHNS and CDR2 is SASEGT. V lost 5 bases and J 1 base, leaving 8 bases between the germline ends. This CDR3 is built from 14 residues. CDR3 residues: CASSSDRNTGELFF. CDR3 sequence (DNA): TGTGCCAGCAGTTCGGACAGGAACACCGGGGAGCTGTTTTTT.

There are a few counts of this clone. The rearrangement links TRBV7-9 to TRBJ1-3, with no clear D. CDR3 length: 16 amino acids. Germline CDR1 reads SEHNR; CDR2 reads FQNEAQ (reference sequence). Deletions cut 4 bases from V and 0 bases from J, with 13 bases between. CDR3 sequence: CASSSSGNPSGNTIYF. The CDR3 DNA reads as TGTGCCAGCAGCTCATCAGGAAACCCCTCTGGAAACACCATATATTTT.

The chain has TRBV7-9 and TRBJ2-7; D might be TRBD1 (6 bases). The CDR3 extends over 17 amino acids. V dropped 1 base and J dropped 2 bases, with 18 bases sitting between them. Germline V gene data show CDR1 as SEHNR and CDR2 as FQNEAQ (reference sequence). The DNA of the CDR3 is TGTGCCAGCAGCTTAGATCCAGGGGCGAAAGGGGCCTACGAGCAGTACTTC. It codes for CASSLDPGAKGAYEQYF.

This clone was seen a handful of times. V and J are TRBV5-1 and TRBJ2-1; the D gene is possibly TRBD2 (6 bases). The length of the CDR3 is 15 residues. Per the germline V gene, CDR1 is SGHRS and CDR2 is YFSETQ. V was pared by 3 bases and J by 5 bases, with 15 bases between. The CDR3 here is CASSSSGGMDNEQFF. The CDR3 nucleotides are TGCGCCAGCAGCTCCTCCGGGGGAATGGACAATGAGCAGTTCTTC.

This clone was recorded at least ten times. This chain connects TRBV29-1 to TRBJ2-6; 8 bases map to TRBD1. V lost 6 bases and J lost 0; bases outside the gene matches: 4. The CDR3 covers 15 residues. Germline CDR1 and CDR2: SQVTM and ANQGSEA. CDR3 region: CSVGTGHSGANVLTF. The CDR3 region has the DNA TGCAGCGTCGGGACAGGACACTCTGGGGCCAACGTCCTGACTTTC.

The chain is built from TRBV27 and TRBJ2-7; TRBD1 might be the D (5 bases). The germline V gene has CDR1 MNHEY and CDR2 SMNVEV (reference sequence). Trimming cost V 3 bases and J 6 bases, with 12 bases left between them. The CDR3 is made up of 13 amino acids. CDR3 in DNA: TGTGCCAGCAGTTTTGGCCAGGGTTTCGAGCAGTACTTC. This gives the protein CASSFGQGFEQYF.

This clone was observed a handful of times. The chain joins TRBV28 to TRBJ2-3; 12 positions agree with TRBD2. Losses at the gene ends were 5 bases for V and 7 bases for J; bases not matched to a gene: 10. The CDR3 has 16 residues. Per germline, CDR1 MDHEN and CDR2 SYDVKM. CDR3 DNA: TGTGCCAGCAGTCTTGGACTAGCGGGGAGTTTGAATACGCAGTATTTT. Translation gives CASSLGLAGSLNTQYF.

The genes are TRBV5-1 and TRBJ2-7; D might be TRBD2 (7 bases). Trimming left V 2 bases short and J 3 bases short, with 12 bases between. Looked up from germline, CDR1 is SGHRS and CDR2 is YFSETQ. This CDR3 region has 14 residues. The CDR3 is CASSFGGAYYEQYF. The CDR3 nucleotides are TGCGCCAGCAGCTTTGGGGGGGCCTACTACGAGCAGTACTTC.